These T cell receptor beta chains were read from a single sample in a study of post-analysis software for immune sequencing data. MiXCR, applied by TCRdb to the PCR reads, yields one record per CDR3 protein. This table has 650,000 to 850,000 distinct CDR3 sequences, approximately 44% appearing once. The source material was blood. These receptors were taken from a girl aged 10-17 years with multiple sclerosis. The CDR3 runs from the conserved cysteine through the conserved F or W. Part of the rows lack a size; the others show once, few, many or a class for expanded clones.

CDR3 protein	clone size	J gene	V gene
CASSSDRWVRDTEAFF	few	TRBJ1-1	TRBV5-1
CANSLTSYGTGQETQYF	.	TRBJ2-5	TRBV7-3
CASSEGLPSAVYEQYF	.	TRBJ2-7	TRBV7-9
CASSLDTSGANVLTF	few	TRBJ2-6	TRBV12-3/TRBV12-4
CASSQDGTTREQFF	.	TRBJ2-1	TRBV4-3
CASSSYAGGVVQYF	.	TRBJ2-5	TRBV7-9
CSGLGDDTDTQYF	.	TRBJ2-3	TRBV20-1
CASSPIHTSRVETQYF	.	TRBJ2-5	TRBV12-3/TRBV12-4
CASSFRERGEQFF	once	TRBJ2-1	TRBV7-3
CASSPQIGYKNYGYTF	.	TRBJ1-2	TRBV7-2
CSADRTSGRGASTDTQYF	few	TRBJ2-3	TRBV20-1
CASSVFGPNTEAFF	.	TRBJ1-1	TRBV28
CSATDLGGDWSYNEQYF	.	.	TRBV20-1
CASSRGTSGNQETQYF	.	TRBJ2-5	TRBV11-2
CSATAAGAYNEQFF	few	TRBJ2-1	TRBV20-1
CASSPTRRQGGHGYTF	many	TRBJ1-2	TRBV11-2
CSAPSGSGDTQYF	many	TRBJ2-3	TRBV20-1
CASSQEGGGSYEQYF	.	TRBJ2-7	TRBV4-1
CASSFEASGIYEQYF	.	TRBJ2-7	TRBV7-2
CASSRAGRGNIQYF	.	TRBJ2-4	TRBV28
CASSPDRGKNIQYF	.	TRBJ2-4	TRBV5-1
CASSPKVPTGFGANVLTF	.	TRBJ2-6	TRBV27
CASSLVRTGTSGTDTQYF	.	TRBJ2-3	TRBV11-2
CASSVVQDTSYNEQFF	few	TRBJ2-1	TRBV9
CASSPLSGEGTEAFF	.	TRBJ1-1	TRBV9
CASSQQDRGQEKLFF	few	TRBJ1-4	TRBV4-3
CASSFRGSSDGYTF	.	TRBJ1-2	TRBV12-3/TRBV12-4
CASSLTGSGSYNEQFF	.	TRBJ2-1	TRBV7-3
CSGLDRGREQFF	few	TRBJ2-1	TRBV29-1
CATAIPTKRGTEQYF	few	TRBJ2-7	TRBV10-3
CASTTAGGSSYNEQFF	.	TRBJ2-1	TRBV12-3/TRBV12-4
CASSLGGVGATQETQYF	.	TRBJ2-5	TRBV7-2
CSADRVASGSLDEQFF	.	TRBJ2-1	TRBV20-1
CASSLEGWGSGQQSTDTQYF	.	TRBJ2-3	TRBV12-3/TRBV12-4
CASGLTGGYTEAFF	.	TRBJ1-1	TRBV12-5
CSARAPIAVPDTQYF	.	TRBJ2-3	TRBV20-1
CASSQGTSATDTQYF	few	TRBJ2-3	TRBV4-2
CASRSSGLNEQFF	few	TRBJ2-1	TRBV12-3/TRBV12-4
CASSFGNGVGYTF	.	TRBJ1-2	TRBV27
CSASYSGSTDTQYF	.	TRBJ2-3	TRBV20-1
CASSAATGAKNIQYF	few	TRBJ2-4	TRBV9
CASYLFGRDGYTF	.	TRBJ1-2	TRBV6-6
CSPCASANEQFF	.	TRBJ2-1	TRBV29-1
CASIGQGNTEAFF	.	TRBJ1-1	TRBV25-1
CASSPLTGTYEQYF	.	TRBJ2-7	TRBV28